The text below deals with one T cell receptor beta chain. PCR employed 60 Vbeta and 13 Jbeta primers. TCRdb keeps only in-frame clones here, not all; method: immunoSEQ multiplex PCR. The sample has roughly 73,000 clones; roughly 84% are singletons. The data were taken from a study of cytomegalovirus exposure and HLA in healthy donors. Looked up from germline, CDR1 is PRHDT and CDR2 is FYEKMQ (reference sequence). Trimming took off 4 bases at V and 4 bases at J, with 13 bases between the two ends. CDR3 length equals 14 residues. The source of this sequence is a woman aged 50 to 60 in good health and CMV-seronegative. This sequence joins TRBV13 and TRBJ2-5, with D possibly being TRBD1 (5 bases). The sequencing input was PBMCs. CDR3 bases: TGTGCCAGCAGCTATCGTTTGGGGCGAGAGACCCAGTACTTC. This codes for CASSYRLGRETQYF.